This T cell receptor beta chain was captured by sequencing in a study of CD8+CD57+ T cells in acquired aplastic anemia. Study results and caveats: Controls and patients did not differ significantly in CD8+ Simpson's diversity.

This CDR3 has 14 amino acids. From germline, CDR1 is SNHLY and CDR2 FYNNEI. Deletions cut 4 bases from V and 6 bases from J, with 10 bases between. CDR3 and TCR beta VDJ profiling relied on genomic DNA as the template. TCRdb used MiXCR to reprocess the reads, holding one entry per CDR3 protein. This table holds approximately 270,000 distinct CDR3 sequences, 45% to 70% found once. This clonotype was counted a few times. The antigen remains unidentified. The source material was sorted CD4+, CD8+, or CD8+CD57+ T cells (not recorded which) from PBMCs. The receptor was derived from a human donor with severe aplastic anemia or a healthy control (not recorded which). The rearrangement uses TRBV2 and TRBJ1-6; D unresolved. The CDR3 DNA follows: TGTGCCAGCAGTGCTCACGGGAGTAATTCACCCCTCCACTTT. It is translated as CASSAHGSNSPLHF.